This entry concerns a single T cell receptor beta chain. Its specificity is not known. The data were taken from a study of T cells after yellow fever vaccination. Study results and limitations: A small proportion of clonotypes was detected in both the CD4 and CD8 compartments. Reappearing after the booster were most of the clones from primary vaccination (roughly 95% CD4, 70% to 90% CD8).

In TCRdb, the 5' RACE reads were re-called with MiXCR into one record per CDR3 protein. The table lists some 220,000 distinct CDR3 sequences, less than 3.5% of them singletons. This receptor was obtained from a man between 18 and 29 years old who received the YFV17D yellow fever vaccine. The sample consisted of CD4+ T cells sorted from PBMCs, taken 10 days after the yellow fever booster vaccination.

The CDR3 DNA is TGTGCCAGCACCCCGGGAAGTAGCTATAGCAATCAGCCCCAGCATTTT. This sequence encodes CASTPGSSYSNQPQHF. The rearrangement uses TRBV6-1 and TRBJ1-5, with D unclear. Per the germline V gene, CDR1 is MNHNS and CDR2 is SASEGT. The V gene lost 7 bases and the J gene lost 0 bases, with 16 bases spanning the gap. The length of the CDR3 is 16 residues.